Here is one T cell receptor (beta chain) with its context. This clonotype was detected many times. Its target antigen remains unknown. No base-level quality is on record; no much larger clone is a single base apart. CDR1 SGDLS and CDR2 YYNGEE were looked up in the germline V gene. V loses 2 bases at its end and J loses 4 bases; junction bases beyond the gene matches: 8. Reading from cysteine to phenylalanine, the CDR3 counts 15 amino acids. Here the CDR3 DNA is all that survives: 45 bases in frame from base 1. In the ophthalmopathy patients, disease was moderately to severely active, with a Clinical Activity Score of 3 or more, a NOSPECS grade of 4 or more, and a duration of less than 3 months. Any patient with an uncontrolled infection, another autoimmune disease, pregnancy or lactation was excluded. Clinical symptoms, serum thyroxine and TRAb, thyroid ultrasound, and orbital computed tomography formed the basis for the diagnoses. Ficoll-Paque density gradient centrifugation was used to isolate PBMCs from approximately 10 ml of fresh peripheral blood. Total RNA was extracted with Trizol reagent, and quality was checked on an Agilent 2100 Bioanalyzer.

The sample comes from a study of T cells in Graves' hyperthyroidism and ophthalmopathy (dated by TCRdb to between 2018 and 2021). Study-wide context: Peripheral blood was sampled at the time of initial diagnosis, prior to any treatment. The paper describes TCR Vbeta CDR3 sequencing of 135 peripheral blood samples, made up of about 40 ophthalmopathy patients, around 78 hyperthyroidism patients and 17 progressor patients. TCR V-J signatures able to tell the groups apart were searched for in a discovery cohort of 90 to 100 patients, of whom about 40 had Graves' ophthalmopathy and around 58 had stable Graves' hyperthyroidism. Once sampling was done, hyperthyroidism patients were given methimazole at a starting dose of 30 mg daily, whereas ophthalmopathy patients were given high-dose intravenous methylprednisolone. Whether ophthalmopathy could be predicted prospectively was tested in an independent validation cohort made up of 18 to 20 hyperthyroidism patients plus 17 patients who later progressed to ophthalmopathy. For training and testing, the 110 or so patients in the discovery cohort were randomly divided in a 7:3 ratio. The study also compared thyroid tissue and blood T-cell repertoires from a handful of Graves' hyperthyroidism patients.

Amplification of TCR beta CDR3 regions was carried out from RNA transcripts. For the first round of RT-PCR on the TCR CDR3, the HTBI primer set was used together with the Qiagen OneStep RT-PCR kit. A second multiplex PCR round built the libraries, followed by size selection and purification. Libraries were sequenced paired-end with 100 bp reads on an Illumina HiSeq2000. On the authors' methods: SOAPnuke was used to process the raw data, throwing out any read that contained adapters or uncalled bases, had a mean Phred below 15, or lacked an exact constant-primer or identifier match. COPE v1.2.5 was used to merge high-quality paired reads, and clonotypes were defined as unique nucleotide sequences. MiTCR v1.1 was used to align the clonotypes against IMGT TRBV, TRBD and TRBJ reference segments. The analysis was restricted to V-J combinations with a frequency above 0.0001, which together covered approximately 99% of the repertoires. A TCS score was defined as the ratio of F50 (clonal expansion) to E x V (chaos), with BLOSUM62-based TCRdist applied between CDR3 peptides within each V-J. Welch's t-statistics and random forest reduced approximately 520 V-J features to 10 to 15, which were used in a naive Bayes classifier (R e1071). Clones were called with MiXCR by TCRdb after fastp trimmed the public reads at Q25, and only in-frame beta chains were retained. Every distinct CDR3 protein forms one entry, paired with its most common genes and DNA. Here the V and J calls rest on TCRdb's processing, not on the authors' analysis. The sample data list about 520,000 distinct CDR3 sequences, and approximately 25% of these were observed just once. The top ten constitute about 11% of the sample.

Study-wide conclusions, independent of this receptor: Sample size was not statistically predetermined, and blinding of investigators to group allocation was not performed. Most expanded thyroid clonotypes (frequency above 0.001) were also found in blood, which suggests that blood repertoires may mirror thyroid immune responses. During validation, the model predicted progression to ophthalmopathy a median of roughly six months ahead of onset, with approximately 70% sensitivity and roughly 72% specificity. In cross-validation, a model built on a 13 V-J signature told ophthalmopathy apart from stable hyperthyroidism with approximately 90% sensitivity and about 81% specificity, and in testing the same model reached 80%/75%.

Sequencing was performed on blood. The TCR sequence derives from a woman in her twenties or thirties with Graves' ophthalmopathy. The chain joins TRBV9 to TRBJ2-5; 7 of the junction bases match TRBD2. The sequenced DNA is TGTGCCAGCAGCGTGGGGGGGGGATACCTAGAGACCCAGTACTTC. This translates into CASSVGGGYLETQYF.